The rows below give T cell receptor beta chains drawn from one sample of a study of OX40 agonist ivuxolimab in advanced cancers. This table comes from immunoSEQ multiplex PCR, and its TCRdb copy is limited to in-frame clones, with some not included. The top ten hold roughly an eighth of the sample, which has around 15,000 clones, 77% seen once. Source: CD4+ or CD8+ T cells sorted from blood, taken in a trial of the OX40 agonist ivuxolimab. Source of these receptors: an adult with an advanced solid tumor such as melanoma, head and neck, liver or kidney cancer. Both conserved end residues are trimmed from each CDR3. The order of the fields is clone size, V gene, J gene, CDR3 protein. The listing skips clone size in some rows; elsewhere it reads once, few, many or a size class.

clone size: NA
V gene: TRBV4-3
J gene: TRBJ1-4
CDR3 protein: ASSQVWGANEKLF

clone size: NA
V gene: TRBV11-2
J gene: TRBJ2-7
CDR3 protein: ASSLGTGVYEQY

clone size: NA
V gene: TRBV5-5
J gene: TRBJ1-1
CDR3 protein: ASSWPSTEAF

clone size: NA
V gene: TRBV5-4
J gene: TRBJ1-2
CDR3 protein: ASSLGGFNYGYT

clone size: few
V gene: TRBV13
J gene: TRBJ1-1
CDR3 protein: ASSPPSRDSSEAF

clone size: NA
V gene: TRBV11-3
J gene: TRBJ2-5
CDR3 protein: ASSGQGQETQY

clone size: once
V gene: TRBV4-1
J gene: TRBJ2-7
CDR3 protein: ASSQYVGPYEQY

clone size: few
V gene: TRBV6-6
J gene: TRBJ2-2
CDR3 protein: ASTSRPNTGELF

clone size: NA
V gene: TRBV11-2
J gene: TRBJ2-3
CDR3 protein: ASSTEDRGPTDTQY

clone size: few
V gene: TRBV4-3
J gene: TRBJ1-2
CDR3 protein: ASSQDETNYGYT

clone size: NA
V gene: TRBV6-5
J gene: TRBJ1-2
CDR3 protein: ASSFTGDTLDYT